The sequence of this T cell receptor beta chain was determined in a study of shared T cell receptors in the human thymus. This table comes from immunoSEQ multiplex PCR, and its TCRdb copy is limited to in-frame clones, with some not included. The table records roughly 550,000 clones, roughly 74% of them present only once. The CDR3 sequence is 17 residues long. V trimming: 4 bases; J trimming: 1 base; junction bases outside the gene matches: 9. CDR1 and CDR2 (germline): SGHNT, YYREEE (reference sequence). This same sample was also taken into another study, of human thymus T cells. From that report: Infants, healthy and Finnish, who were having corrective surgery for congenital heart defects served as donors. The source of the thymus tissue was resections taken during corrective heart surgery. It looked as if thymic and blood repertoires used V and J genes in a biased way. Related research examined unrelated individuals and reported that their thymic repertoires overlapped highly.

Sequencing was done on a sample of thymocytes. The chain has TRBV5-4 and TRBJ1-3, with 9 bases lining up with TRBD1. The source of this sequence is a boy under two years old with a congenital heart defect. In nucleotides, the CDR3 is TGTGCCAGCAGCCTCTGGGGACAGGGTTATTCTGGAAACACCATATATTTT. Amino acids: CASSLWGQGYSGNTIYF.